Below, 26 T cell receptor beta chains from the same sample are listed, as sequenced in a study of T cell repertoires in cytomegalovirus infection. For these receptors, no antigen is known. TCRdb redid the calling of the reads with MiXCR, one entry per CDR3 protein. The sample includes roughly 90,000 distinct CDR3 sequences, approximately 30% of them seen just once. The sample here was CD8+ T cells from cultured PBMCs, taken from culture after CMV antigen stimulation. All receptors derive from a human donor in good health (CMV status not recorded). Some clones in this sample may be carry-over from other donors' samples.

This clonotype has more than one count but fewer than ten. This chain joins TRBV4-1 and TRBJ2-7, with 10 bases lining up with TRBD1. The CDR3 is 16 residues long. The V gene's germline CDR1 is MGHRA and CDR2 YSYEKL. V shed 1 base, J shed 6 bases, and the junction held 9 bases outside the gene matches. This CDR3 reads CASSQAWGQGLPEQYF. The CDR3 DNA follows: TGCGCCAGCAGCCAAGCGTGGGGACAGGGGCTACCCGAGCAGTACTTC.

This clonotype was found many times. The J gene is TRBJ2-7, the V gene TRBV19; D remains ambiguous. Trimming stripped 2 bases from V and 11 bases from J, with 19 bases between. Germline-derived CDR1 and CDR2 are LNHDA and SQIVND (reference sequence). The length of the CDR3 is 14 residues. The CDR3 spells CASSIPGTLTSEYF. CDR3 in DNA: TGTGCCAGTAGTATACCAGGCACCCTTACGAGCGAGTACTTC.

This clonotype turned up a few times. The chain carries TRBV9 and TRBJ2-3, with TRBD2 matching 11 bases. Per germline, CDR1 SGDLS and CDR2 YYNGEE. CDR3 length equals 16 residues. V trimming: 0 bases; J trimming: 6 bases; junction bases outside the gene matches: 6. CDR3 sequence reads: CASSVGTSGRRDTQYF. CDR3 bases: TGTGCCAGCAGCGTAGGGACTAGCGGGCGACGGGATACGCAGTATTTT.

The chain has TRBV4-1 and TRBJ1-1; D gene ambiguous. V was clipped by 4 bases and J by 0 bases, with 9 bases between them. This CDR3 spans 14 amino acids. From germline, CDR1 is MGHRA and CDR2 YSYEKL. The CDR3 DNA reads as TGCGCCAGCAGCCTAGGACCGATGAACACTGAAGCTTTCTTT. The encoded protein is CASSLGPMNTEAFF.

This clonotype has just a few counts. Here the CDR3 DNA reads TGTGCCAGTAGGAAGGGACAGCAAGAGACCCAGTACTTC. Its protein product is CASRKGQQETQYF. The chain is built from TRBV19 and TRBJ2-5, with 7 positions matching TRBD1. V lost 6 bases, J lost 2 bases, and 3 bases stayed unmatched. The germline V gene encodes CDR1 LNHDA and CDR2 SQIVND (reference sequence). The CDR3 covers 13 residues.

CDR3 bases: TGTGCCAGCAGCGTAGTCGCAGGGAGCAACTATGGCTACACCTTC. Its translation: CASSVVAGSNYGYTF. J is TRBJ1-2 and V is TRBV9; D might be TRBD1 (5 bases). The germline gives CDR1 SGDLS, CDR2 YYNGEE. Trimming left V 0 bases short and J 2 bases short, with 11 bases between. The CDR3 is made up of 15 amino acids.

The CDR3 coding sequence is TGTGCCAGTAGCAGCAACGAGGGACCGAACACTGAAGCTTTCTTT. Residues: CASSSNEGPNTEAFF. The V and J genes are TRBV19 and TRBJ1-1; a possible D gene is TRBD1 (5 bases). CDR3 length: 15 residues. The germline CDR1 and CDR2 sequences are LNHDA and SQIVND (reference sequence). With 6 bases removed from V and 1 base from J, the gap between germline ends came to 15 bases.

Ten or more counts support this clonotype. The rearrangement joins TRBV25-1 to TRBJ1-5, with D unresolved. The CDR3 contains 13 residues. Between the trimmed V and J ends, which lost 4 bases and 9 bases, there was a span of 13 bases. Germline values: CDR1 MGHDK, CDR2 SYGVNS. The CDR3 coding sequence is TGTGCCAGCAGTGGCCCTGGGGAAGGGCCCCAGCATTTT. This codes for CASSGPGEGPQHF. The complete variable domain, with remaining parts taken from reference TRBV25-1 and TRBJ1-5, reads EADIYQTPRYLVIGTGKKITLECSQTMGHDKMYWYQQDPGMELHLIHYSYGVNSTEKGDLSSESTVSRIRTEHFPLTLESARPSHTSQYLCASSGPGEGPQHFGDGTRLSIL.

This clonotype was observed a handful of times. This chain uses TRBV29-1 with TRBJ2-6; D could derive from TRBD1 or TRBD2 (6 bases each). The CDR3 has 14 amino acids. The germline V and J ends were trimmed by 7 bases and 1 base, with 11 bases remaining between them. Germline values: CDR1 SQVTM, CDR2 ANQGSEA. The CDR3, as DNA: TGCAGCGCCGGAGGGGGGTCTGGGGCCAACGTCCTGACTTTC. Translated: CSAGGGSGANVLTF.

This clonotype appeared a few times. V usage is TRBV2 and J usage is TRBJ1-5; D is uncertain. With 8 bases removed from V and 0 bases from J, the gap between germline ends came to 11 bases. Germline values: CDR1 SNHLY, CDR2 FYNNEI. The CDR3 extends over 14 amino acids. The CDR3, as DNA: TGTGCCAGCCGAGATTCGGGTAGCAATCAGCCCCAGCATTTT. It yields the protein CASRDSGSNQPQHF.

This clonotype has just a few counts. The CDR3 spells CASSPTDGSFYNEQFF. The CDR3 DNA sequence: TGTGCCAGCAGCCCGACCGACGGAAGCTTCTACAATGAGCAGTTCTTC. This chain uses TRBV3-1 with TRBJ2-1; no definite D call. Trimming left V 4 bases short and J 3 bases short, with 16 bases between. There are 16 residues in the CDR3. In germline, CDR1 is LGHDT, CDR2 YNNKEL (reference sequence).

The sample holds one count of this clonotype. The rearrangement joins TRBV28 to TRBJ1-1, with 8 positions matching TRBD1. V shed 6 bases, J shed 6 bases, and the junction held 21 bases outside the gene matches. The CDR3 sequence is 18 residues long. CDR1 MDHEN and CDR2 SYDVKM come from the germline V gene. The CDR3 here is CASSLHSGTGYLWAEAFF. Written as DNA, the CDR3 is TGTGCCAGCAGCCTCCATTCCGGGACAGGATATCTTTGGGCTGAAGCTTTCTTT.

This clonotype was seen at least ten times. The chain combines TRBV28 with TRBJ2-5; weak D call: TRBD1 (6 bases). The CDR3 is 13 amino acids. V lost 7 bases and J 5 bases, leaving 14 bases between the germline ends. Per the germline V gene, CDR1 is MDHEN and CDR2 is SYDVKM. The CDR3 nucleotides read TGTGCCAGCACCCCGGACAGTGGGGAGACCCAGTACTTC. It codes for CASTPDSGETQYF.

J is TRBJ1-1 and V is TRBV10-3; weak D call: TRBD1 (5 bases). V gave up 6 bases and J gave up 4 bases, with 9 bases separating them. The germline V gene has CDR1 ENHRY and CDR2 SYGVKD. The CDR3 is 12 amino acids. DNA of the CDR3: TGTGCCATCAGCCAGGGAGCCACTGAAGCTTTCTTT. Its protein product is CAISQGATEAFF.

V gene TRBV4-1 combines with J gene TRBJ1-1, with D possibly matching TRBD1 (6 bases). V was pared by 0 bases and J by 5 bases, with 13 bases between. The CDR3 is made up of 15 amino acids. Germline V gene sequence: CDR1 MGHRA, CDR2 YSYEKL. CDR3 coding DNA: TGCGCCAGCAGCCAAGAGAGGGGGGCGAGGACTGAAGCTTTCTTT. This codes for CASSQERGARTEAFF.

The chain combines TRBV29-1 with TRBJ1-1; D remains ambiguous. Germline assignment: CDR1 SQVTM and CDR2 ANQGSEA. This CDR3 has 11 residues. Trimming pared 3 bases from V and 6 bases from J, leaving 8 bases between. In DNA, the CDR3 is TGCAGCGTTGAGCTCTCCGCTGAAGCTTTCTTT. Its translation: CSVELSAEAFF. The whole variable domain, filled in from reference TRBV29-1 and TRBJ1-1, reads SAVISQKPSRDICQRGTSLTIQCQVDSQVTMMFWYRQQPGQSLTLIATANQGSEATYESGFVIDKFPISRPNLTFSTLTVSNMSPEDSSIYLCSVELSAEAFFGQGTRLTVV.

This clonotype has just a few counts. This chain joins TRBV5-4 and TRBJ2-3; 9 nucleotides agree with TRBD2. The V gene's germline CDR1 is SGHNT and CDR2 YYREEE (reference sequence). The trim removed 4 bases at V and 1 base at J, leaving 7 bases unmatched. This CDR3 has 16 amino acids. The CDR3 is CASSREASGGTDTQYF. The DNA for the CDR3 is TGTGCCAGCAGCCGAGAAGCTAGCGGGGGCACAGATACGCAGTATTTT.

At least ten counts were recorded for this clonotype. The chain links TRBV7-2 to TRBJ2-1; no clear D gene. The CDR3 extends over 12 amino acids. From germline, CDR1 is SGHTA and CDR2 FQGNSA. V was cut by 3 bases and J by 8 bases, with 8 bases left in between. CDR3 sequence reads: CASSFWQDEQFF. The CDR3 DNA reads as TGTGCCAGCAGCTTTTGGCAGGATGAGCAGTTCTTC.

There are many counts of this clonotype. The rearrangement joins TRBV6-1 to TRBJ2-7; D could derive from TRBD1 or TRBD2 (5 bases each). The germline CDR1 and CDR2 sequences are MNHNS and SASEGT. The CDR3 totals 13 residues. Trimming removed 5 bases at V and 1 base at J, with 9 bases between. CDR3 amino acids: CASSQGPSYEQYF. CDR3 in DNA: TGTGCCAGCAGTCAGGGACCTTCCTACGAGCAGTACTTC.

The sample holds a few counts of this clonotype. The rearrangement joins TRBV28 to TRBJ1-2, with 7 bases fitting TRBD1. The CDR3 consists of 14 residues. V was clipped by 5 bases and J by 4 bases; unmatched bases: 7. Looked up from germline, CDR1 is MDHEN and CDR2 is SYDVKM. Here the CDR3 DNA reads TGTGCCAGCAGTCCTAGGGACAGATCCTATGGCTACACCTTC. It is translated as CASSPRDRSYGYTF.

V and J are TRBV19 and TRBJ2-7, with D possibly matching TRBD1 (5 bases). Trimming shortened V by 1 base and J by 5 bases, and 12 bases separated the two germline ends. Germline-derived CDR1 and CDR2 are LNHDA and SQIVND (reference sequence). The CDR3 length is 14 residues. In DNA, the CDR3 is TGTGCCAGTAGTATAGGCAGGGATAGCCACGAGCAGTACTTC. Its translation is CASSIGRDSHEQYF.

This clonotype has only a few counts. The chain joins TRBV20-1 to TRBJ1-1; no clear D gene. This CDR3 comprises 14 residues. Germline lookup yields CDR1 DFQATT and CDR2 SNEGSKA (reference sequence). Trimming removed 3 bases from V and 3 bases from J, with 14 bases in between. The CDR3 loop reads CSARGSMGYTEAFF. CDR3 sequence (DNA): TGCAGTGCTAGGGGTTCAATGGGTTACACTGAAGCTTTCTTT.

This clonotype was observed at least ten times. V gene TRBV6-6 combines with J gene TRBJ2-5; unclear D gene. The V end was cut by 3 bases, the J end by 3 bases, with 5 bases between. Germline V lookup: CDR1 MNHNY, CDR2 SVGAGI (reference sequence). The CDR3 length is 12 residues. The CDR3 loop reads CASSYLEETQYF. CDR3 coding DNA: TGTGCCAGCAGTTATTTGGAAGAGACCCAGTACTTC.

This clonotype was seen many times. The rearrangement links TRBV4-1 to TRBJ1-1; D ambiguous. Trimming left V 1 base short and J 0 bases short, with 9 bases between. From germline, CDR1 is MGHRA and CDR2 YSYEKL. This CDR3 is built from 15 residues. The CDR3 DNA follows: TGCGCCAGCAGCCAAGTCGGACTTATGAACACTGAAGCTTTCTTT. It translates to CASSQVGLMNTEAFF.

In this sample, this clonotype turned up many times. The chain carries TRBV6-5 and TRBJ2-2; D not resolved. Germline CDR1 reads MNHEY; CDR2 reads SVGAGI. The CDR3 contains 14 residues. V gave up 1 base and J gave up 6 bases, with 9 bases separating them. Written as DNA, the CDR3 is TGTGCCAGCAGTTACTACCCGTTGGCCGGGGAGCTGTTTTTT. Its translation: CASSYYPLAGELFF.

The chain has TRBV20-1 and TRBJ2-3; possible D gene TRBD2, 6 bases. The CDR3 totals 15 residues. Trimming took 4 bases from V and 3 from J, leaving 17 bases between them. Germline CDR1 DFQATT, CDR2 SNEGSKA (reference sequence). The CDR3 region is CSANLAGPWTDTQYF. For the CDR3, the DNA is TGCAGTGCTAATCTGGCGGGGCCCTGGACAGATACGCAGTATTTT.